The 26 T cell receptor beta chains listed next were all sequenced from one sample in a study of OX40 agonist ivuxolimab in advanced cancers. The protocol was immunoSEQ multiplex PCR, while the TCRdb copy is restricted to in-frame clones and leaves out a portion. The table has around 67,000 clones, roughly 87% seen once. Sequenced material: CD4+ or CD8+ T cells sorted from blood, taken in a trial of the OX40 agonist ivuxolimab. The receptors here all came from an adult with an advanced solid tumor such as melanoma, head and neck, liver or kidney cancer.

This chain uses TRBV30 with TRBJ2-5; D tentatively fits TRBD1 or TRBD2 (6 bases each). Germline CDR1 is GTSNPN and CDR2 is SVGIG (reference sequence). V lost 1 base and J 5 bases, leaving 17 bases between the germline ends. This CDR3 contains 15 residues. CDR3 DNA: TGTGCCTGGAGTGGCCAGAAGGGGGGCATGGAGACCCAGTACTTC. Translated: CAWSGQKGGMETQYF. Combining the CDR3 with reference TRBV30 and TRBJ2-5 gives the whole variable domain SQTIHQWPATLVQPVGSPLSLECTVEGTSNPNLYWYRQAAGRGLQLLFYSVGIGQISSEVPQNLSASRPQDRQFILSSKKLLLSDSGFYLCAWSGQKGGMETQYFGPGTRLLVL.

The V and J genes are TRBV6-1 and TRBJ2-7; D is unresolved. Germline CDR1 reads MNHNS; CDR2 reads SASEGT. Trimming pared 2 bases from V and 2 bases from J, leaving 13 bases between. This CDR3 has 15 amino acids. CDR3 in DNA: TGTGCCAGCAGTGAAACCCCCGGCGCTACCTACGAGCAGTACTTC. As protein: CASSETPGATYEQYF.

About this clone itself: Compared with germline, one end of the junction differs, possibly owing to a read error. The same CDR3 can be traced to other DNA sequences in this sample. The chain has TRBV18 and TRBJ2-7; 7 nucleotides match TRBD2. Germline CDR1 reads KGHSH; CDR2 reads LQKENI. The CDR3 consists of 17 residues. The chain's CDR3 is CASSPYRSTSADYEQYF. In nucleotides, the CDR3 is TGTGCCAGCTCACCATACCGCTCAACTAGCGCAGACTACGAGCAGTATTTC.

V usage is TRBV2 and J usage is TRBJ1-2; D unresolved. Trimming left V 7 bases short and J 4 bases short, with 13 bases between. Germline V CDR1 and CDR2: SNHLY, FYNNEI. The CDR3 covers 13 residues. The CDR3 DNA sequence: TGTGCCAGCAAGTGGGAGGGCGTCTATGGCTACACCTTC. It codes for CASKWEGVYGYTF.

The CDR3 nucleotides read TGTGCCAGCAGCTTAAGTCCGGGGGCGCTGAAGACCCAGTACTTC. It codes for CASSLSPGALKTQYF. This sequence joins TRBV7-8 and TRBJ2-5; perhaps D is TRBD1 or TRBD2 (6 bases each). In germline, CDR1 is SGHVS, CDR2 FQNEAQ. CDR3 length: 15 amino acids. The V and J ends lost 2 bases and 6 bases respectively, with 16 bases between them.

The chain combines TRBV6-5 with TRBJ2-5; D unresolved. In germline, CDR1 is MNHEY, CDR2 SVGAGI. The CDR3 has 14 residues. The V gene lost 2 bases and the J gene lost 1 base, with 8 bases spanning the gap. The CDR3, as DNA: TGTGCCAGCAGTTACCGGTTATCCCAAGAGACCCAGTACTTC. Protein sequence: CASSYRLSQETQYF.

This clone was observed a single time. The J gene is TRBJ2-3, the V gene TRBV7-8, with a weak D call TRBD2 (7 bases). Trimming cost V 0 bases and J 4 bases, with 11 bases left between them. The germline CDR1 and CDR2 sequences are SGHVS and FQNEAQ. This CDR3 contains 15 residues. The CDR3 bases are TGTGCCAGCAGCTTAGCGGGGGGGCCCTCAGATACGCAGTATTTT. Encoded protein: CASSLAGGPSDTQYF.

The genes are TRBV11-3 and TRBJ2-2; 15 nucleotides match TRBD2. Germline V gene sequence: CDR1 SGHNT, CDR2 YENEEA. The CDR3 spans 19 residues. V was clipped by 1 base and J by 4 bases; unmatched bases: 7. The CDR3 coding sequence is TGTGCCAGCAGCTTAGCGGGACTAGCGGGAGGCCACATCACCGGGGAGCTGTTTTTT. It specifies CASSLAGLAGGHITGELFF.

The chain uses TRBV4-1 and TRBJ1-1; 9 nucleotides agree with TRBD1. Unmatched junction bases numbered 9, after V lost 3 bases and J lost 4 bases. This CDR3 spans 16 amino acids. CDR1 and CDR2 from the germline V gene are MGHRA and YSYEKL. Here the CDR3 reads CASSHRGDRVFTEAFF. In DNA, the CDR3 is TGCGCCAGCAGCCACCGCGGGGACAGGGTGTTCACTGAAGCTTTCTTT.

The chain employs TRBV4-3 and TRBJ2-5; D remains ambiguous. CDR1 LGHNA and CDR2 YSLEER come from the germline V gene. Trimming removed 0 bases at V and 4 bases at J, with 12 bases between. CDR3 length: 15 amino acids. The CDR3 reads CASSQDAREAETQYF. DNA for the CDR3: TGCGCCAGCAGCCAAGATGCAAGGGAAGCAGAGACCCAGTACTTC.

The CDR3 nucleotides are TGTGCCAGCAGCTTAGCGTCCCGGGGCAGCGAGCAGTACTTC. Amino acids: CASSLASRGSEQYF. V usage is TRBV7-9 and J usage is TRBJ2-5; D is possibly TRBD1 or TRBD2 (5 bases each). The DNA end favors TRBJ2-7, so the J call may be wrong. This CDR3 contains 14 residues. CDR1 is SEHNR, CDR2 FQNEAQ, per germline (reference sequence).

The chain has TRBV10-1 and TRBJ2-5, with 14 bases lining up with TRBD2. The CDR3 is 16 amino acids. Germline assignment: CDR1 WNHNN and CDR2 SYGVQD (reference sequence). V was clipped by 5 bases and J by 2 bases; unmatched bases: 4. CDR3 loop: CASSLGLAGAQETQYF. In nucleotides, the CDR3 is TGCGCCAGCAGTTTGGGACTAGCGGGAGCACAAGAGACCCAGTACTTC.

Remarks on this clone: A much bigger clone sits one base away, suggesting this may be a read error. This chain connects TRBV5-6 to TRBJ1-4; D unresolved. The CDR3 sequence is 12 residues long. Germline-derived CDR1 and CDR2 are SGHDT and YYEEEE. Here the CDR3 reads CASSRTVEKLVF. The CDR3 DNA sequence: TGTGCCAGCAGCAGGACCGTTGAAAAACTGGTTTTT. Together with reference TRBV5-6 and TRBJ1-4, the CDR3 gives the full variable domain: DAGVTQSPTHLIKTRGQQVTLRCSPKSGHDTVSWYQQALGQGPQFIFQYYEEEERQRGNFPDRFSGHQFPNYSSELNVNALLLGDSALYLCASSRTVEKLVFGSGTQLSVL.

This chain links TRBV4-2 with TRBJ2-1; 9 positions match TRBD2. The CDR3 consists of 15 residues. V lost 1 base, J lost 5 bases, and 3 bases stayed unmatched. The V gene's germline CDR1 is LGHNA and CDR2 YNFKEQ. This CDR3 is CASSQGGGDHNEQFF. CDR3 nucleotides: TGTGCCAGCAGCCAAGGCGGGGGGGACCACAATGAGCAGTTCTTC.

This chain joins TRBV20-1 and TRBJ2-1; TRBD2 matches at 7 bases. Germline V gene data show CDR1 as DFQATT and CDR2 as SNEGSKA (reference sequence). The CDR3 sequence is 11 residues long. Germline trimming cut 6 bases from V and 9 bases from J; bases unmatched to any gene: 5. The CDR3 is CSARAGSEQFF. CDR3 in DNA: TGCAGTGCGCGAGCGGGGTCTGAGCAGTTCTTC.

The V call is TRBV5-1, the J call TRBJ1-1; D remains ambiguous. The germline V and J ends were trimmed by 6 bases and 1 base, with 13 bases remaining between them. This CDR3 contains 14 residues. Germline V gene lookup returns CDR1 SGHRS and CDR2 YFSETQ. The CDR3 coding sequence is TGCGCCAGCACAACGGGATTACCGAACACTGAAGCTTTCTTT. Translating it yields CASTTGLPNTEAFF.

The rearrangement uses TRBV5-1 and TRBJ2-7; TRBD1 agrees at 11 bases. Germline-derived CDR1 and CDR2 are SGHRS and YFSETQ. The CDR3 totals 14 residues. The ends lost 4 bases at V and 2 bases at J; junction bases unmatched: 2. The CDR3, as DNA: TGCGCCAGCAGCCGGACAGGGGGCCCCTACGAGCAGTACTTC. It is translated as CASSRTGGPYEQYF.

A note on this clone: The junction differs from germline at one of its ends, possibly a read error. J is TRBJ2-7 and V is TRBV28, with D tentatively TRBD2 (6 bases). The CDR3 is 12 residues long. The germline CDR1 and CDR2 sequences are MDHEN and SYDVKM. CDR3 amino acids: CASSSQTNERVF. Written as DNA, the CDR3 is TGTGCCAGCAGTTCCCAAACAAACGAGCGGGTCTTC.

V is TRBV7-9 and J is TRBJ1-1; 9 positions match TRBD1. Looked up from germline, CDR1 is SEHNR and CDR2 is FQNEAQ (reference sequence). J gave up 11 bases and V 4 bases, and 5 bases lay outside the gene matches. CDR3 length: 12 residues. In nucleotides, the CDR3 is TGTGCCAGCAGCTACGACAGGGGGGACGCTTTCTTT. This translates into CASSYDRGDAFF.

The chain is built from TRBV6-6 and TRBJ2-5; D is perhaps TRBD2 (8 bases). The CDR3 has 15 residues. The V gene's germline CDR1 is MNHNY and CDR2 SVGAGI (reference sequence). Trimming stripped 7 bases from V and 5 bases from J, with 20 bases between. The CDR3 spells CASTLREGAWETQYF. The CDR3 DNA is TGTGCCAGCACCCTACGGGAGGGGGCGTGGGAGACCCAGTACTTC.

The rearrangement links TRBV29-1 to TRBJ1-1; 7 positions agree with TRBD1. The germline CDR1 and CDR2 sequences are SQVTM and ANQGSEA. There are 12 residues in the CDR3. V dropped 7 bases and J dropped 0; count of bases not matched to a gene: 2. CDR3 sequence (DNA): TGCAGCGGCGGGACAGTGAACACTGAAGCTTTCTTT. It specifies CSGGTVNTEAFF.

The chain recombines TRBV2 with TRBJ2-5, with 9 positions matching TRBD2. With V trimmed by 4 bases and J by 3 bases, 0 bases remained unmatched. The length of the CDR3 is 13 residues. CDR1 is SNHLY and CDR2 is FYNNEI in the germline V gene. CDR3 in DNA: TGTGCCAGCAGTGGACTAGCGGAAGAGACCCAGTACTTC. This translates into CASSGLAEETQYF.

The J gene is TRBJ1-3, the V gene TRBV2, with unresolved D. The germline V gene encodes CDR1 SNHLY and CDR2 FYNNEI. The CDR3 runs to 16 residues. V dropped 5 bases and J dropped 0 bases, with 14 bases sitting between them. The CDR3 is CASSLSALASGNTIYF. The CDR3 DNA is TGTGCCAGCAGTCTAAGTGCTCTAGCCTCTGGAAACACCATATATTTT.

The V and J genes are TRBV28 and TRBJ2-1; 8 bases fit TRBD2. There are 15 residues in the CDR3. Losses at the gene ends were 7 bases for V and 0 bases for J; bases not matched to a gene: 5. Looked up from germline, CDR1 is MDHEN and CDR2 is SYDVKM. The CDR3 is CASTEAGVSYNEQFF. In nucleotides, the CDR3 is TGTGCCAGCACGGAAGCGGGAGTCTCCTACAATGAGCAGTTCTTC.

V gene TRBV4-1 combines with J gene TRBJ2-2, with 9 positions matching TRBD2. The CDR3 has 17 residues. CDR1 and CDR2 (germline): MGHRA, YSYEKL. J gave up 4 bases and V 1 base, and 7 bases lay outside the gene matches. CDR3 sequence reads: CASSQGAGGGATGELFF. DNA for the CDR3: TGCGCCAGCAGCCAAGGTGCTGGCGGGGGGGCCACCGGGGAGCTGTTTTTT.

In DNA, the CDR3 is TGTGCCAGCAGTAAACAGGGATATGGCCAAGAGACCCAGTACTTC. This sequence encodes CASSKQGYGQETQYF. The J gene is TRBJ2-5, the V gene TRBV2; TRBD1 is a possible D gene (6 bases). Germline values: CDR1 SNHLY, CDR2 FYNNEI. The CDR3 has 15 amino acids. Between the trimmed V and J ends, which lost 5 bases and 1 base, there was a span of 14 bases.